This T cell receptor (beta chain) comes out of a study of response to subunit inactivated influenza vaccine listed by TCRdb under 2018. For the study in its entirety: To follow how T cells responded to a trivalent subunit inactivated influenza vaccine, the researchers relied on deep quantitative profiling of the T cell receptor repertoire.

Library preparation employed RT-PCR. The sequencer was an Illumina HiSeq 2500. TCRdb ran its own pipeline on the public reads, namely fastp trimming at Q25 and MiXCR clone calling, and kept in-frame beta chains. Identical CDR3 protein sequences are pooled into one entry, listed with their most common genes and DNA. Counted in this sample were about 650,000 distinct CDR3 sequences; roughly 15% of them appeared once. About 7.4% of the sample is taken by the ten largest. This clonotype has more than one count but fewer than ten. Its antigen is not yet known. No clone much larger than this one lies a single base away; base qualities are absent. Summary of the overall study and its limitations: The authors proposed that each seasonal influenza vaccination may bring in only a limited number of new T cells.

The CDR3 numbers 17 residues from cysteine through phenylalanine. Only the CDR3 portion is preserved as DNA: 51 bases, with reading frame beginning at the first base. The germline V gene yields LGHNA for CDR1 and YNFKEQ for CDR2. V is cut back by 1 base and J by 2 bases, with 9 bases in the junction unmatched. The receptor comes from a man aged 45-60 years who received an inactivated influenza vaccine. Donor details come from another sample of the same person, matched by shared clones. The chain couples TRBV4-2 to TRBJ2-3; 7 bases in between match TRBD2. Sequences were derived from PBMCs from blood, sampled 14 to 15 days before vaccination. Read as DNA, the sequence is TGTGCCAGCAGCCAAGGACTAGCTGGGTGGATCACAGATACGCAGTATTTT. Translated, this gives CASSQGLAGWITDTQYF.